The T cell receptor (beta chain) described here comes from a study of blood T cell repertoires in COVID-19. Looking at the study overall: The analysed material was cDNA or gDNA that came from T cells, B-cell-depleted T cells, or PBMCs.

This clone has only a few counts. Original processing notes: Reference gene primers were amplified, and this amplification served to estimate nucleated cell counts. TCRdb's table, derived via immunoSEQ multiplex PCR, lists solely in-frame clones and lacks some. The V and J calls and the clone size are those of that table, but D and trimming were determined from the DNA. Of over 400,000 clones listed, about nine tenths are singletons. CDR3 size: 14 residues. The germline V gene encodes CDR1 PRHDT and CDR2 FYEKMQ (reference sequence). V lost 3 bases and J lost 7; bases outside the gene matches: 4. The chain carries TRBV13 and TRBJ1-4; 8 nucleotides line up with TRBD1. The sequenced sample was peripheral blood. The clonotype was recovered from a woman in her twenties or thirties with active or convalescent COVID-19. The CDR3 coding sequence is TGTGCCAGCAGCTTGACAGGGGTCGGTGAAAAACTGTTTTTT. Translating it yields CASSLTGVGEKLFF.